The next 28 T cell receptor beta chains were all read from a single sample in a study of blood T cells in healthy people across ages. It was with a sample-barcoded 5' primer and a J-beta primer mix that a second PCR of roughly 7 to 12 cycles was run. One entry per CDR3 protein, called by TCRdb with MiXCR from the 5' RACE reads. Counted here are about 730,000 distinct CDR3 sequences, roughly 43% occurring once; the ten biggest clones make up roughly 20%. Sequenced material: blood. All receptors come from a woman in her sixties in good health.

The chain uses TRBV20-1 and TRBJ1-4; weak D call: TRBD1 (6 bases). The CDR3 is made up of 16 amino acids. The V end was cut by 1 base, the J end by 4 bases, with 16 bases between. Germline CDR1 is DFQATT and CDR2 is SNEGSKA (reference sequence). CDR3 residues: CSARGMGGLVNEKLFF. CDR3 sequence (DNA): TGCAGTGCTAGAGGGATGGGGGGGCTAGTTAATGAAAAACTGTTTTTT.

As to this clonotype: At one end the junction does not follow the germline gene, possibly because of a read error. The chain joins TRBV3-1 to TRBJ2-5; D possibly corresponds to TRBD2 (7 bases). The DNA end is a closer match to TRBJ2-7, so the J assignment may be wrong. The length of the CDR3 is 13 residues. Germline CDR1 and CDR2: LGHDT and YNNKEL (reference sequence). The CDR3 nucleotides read TGTGCCAGCAACCAAGCGGGACAAGGCGAGCAGTACTTC. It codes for CASNQAGQGEQYF.

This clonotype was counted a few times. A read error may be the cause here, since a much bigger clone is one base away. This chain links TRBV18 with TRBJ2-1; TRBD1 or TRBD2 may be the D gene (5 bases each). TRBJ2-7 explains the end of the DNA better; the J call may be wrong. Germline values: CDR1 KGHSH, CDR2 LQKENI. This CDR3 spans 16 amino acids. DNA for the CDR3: TGTGCCAGCTCAAGGGGACGTAGTAGCTCCTACAATGAGCAGTACTTC. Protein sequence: CASSRGRSSSYNEQYF.

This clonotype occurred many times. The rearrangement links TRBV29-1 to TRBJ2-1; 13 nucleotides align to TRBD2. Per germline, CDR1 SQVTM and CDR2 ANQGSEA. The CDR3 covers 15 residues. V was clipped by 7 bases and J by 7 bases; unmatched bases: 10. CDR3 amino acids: CSAGLAGVLGNEQFF. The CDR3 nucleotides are TGCAGCGCCGGACTAGCGGGGGTGCTGGGGAATGAGCAGTTCTTC.

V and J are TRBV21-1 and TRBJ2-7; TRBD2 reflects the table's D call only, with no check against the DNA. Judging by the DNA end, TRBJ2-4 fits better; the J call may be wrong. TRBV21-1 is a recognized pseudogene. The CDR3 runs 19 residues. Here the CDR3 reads CASSKPRGPTRGAKNIQYF. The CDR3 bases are TGTGCCAGCAGCAAACCAAGGGGCCCTACTCGAGGAGCCAAAAACATTCAGTACTTC.

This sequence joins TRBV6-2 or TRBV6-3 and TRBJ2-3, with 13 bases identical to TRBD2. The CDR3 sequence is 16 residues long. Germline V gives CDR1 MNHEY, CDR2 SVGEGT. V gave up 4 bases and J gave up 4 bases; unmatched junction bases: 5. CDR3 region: CASSSLGLAGADTQYF. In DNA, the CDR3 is TGTGCCAGCAGTTCCCTCGGACTAGCGGGGGCAGATACGCAGTATTTT.

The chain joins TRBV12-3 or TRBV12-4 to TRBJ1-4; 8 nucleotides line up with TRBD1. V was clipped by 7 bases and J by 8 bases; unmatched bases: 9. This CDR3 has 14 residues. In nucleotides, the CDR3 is TGTGCCAGCACCCCCTGGACAGGGACCGAAAAACTGTTTTTT. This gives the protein CASTPWTGTEKLFF.

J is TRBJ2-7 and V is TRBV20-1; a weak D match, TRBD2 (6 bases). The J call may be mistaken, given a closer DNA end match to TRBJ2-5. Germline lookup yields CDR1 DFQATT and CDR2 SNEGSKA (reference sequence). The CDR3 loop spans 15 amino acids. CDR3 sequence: CSARDLTGAPETQYF. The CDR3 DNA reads TGCAGTGCTAGAGATCTGACGGGAGCTCCGGAGACCCAGTACTTC.

CDR3 bases: TGCAGTGCTAGAGGGACAGGCGATTTCGGTGAAGCTTTCTTT. Protein product: CSARGTGDFGEAFF. This sequence joins TRBV20-1 and TRBJ1-1; 7 bases match TRBD1. The length of the CDR3 is 14 residues. CDR1 is DFQATT, CDR2 SNEGSKA, per germline (reference sequence). V shed 1 base, J shed 7 bases, and the junction held 9 bases outside the gene matches.

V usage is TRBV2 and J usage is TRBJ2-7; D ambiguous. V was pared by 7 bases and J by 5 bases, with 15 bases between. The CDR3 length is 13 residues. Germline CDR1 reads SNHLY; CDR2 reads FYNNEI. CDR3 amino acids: CASNSRRRNEQYF. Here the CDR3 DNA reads TGTGCCAGCAATAGCCGCCGGAGAAACGAGCAGTACTTC.

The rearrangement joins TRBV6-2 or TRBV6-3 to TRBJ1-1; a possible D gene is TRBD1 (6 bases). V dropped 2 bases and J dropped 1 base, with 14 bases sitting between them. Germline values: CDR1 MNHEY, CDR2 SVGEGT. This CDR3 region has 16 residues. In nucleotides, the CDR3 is TGTGCCAGCAGTTACCCCGGGGGCGGGAGGAACACTGAAGCTTTCTTT. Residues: CASSYPGGGRNTEAFF.

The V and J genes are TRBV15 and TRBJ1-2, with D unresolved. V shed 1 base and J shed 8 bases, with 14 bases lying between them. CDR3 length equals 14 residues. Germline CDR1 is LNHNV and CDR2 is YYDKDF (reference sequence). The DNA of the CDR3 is TGTGCCACCAGCAGAGCCCCCCCGGCGGGCGGCTACACCTTC. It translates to CATSRAPPAGGYTF.

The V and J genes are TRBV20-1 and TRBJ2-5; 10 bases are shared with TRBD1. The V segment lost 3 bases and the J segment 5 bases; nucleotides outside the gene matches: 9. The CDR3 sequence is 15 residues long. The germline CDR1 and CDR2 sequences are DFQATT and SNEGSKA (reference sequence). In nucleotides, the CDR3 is TGCAGTGCTAGCGTATGGACAGGGGGGATGGAGACCCAGTACTTC. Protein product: CSASVWTGGMETQYF.

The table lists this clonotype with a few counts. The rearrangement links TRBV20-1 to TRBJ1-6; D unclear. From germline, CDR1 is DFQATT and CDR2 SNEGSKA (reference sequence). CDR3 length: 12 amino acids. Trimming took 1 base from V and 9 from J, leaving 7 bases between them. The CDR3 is CSARAQPSPLHF. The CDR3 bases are TGCAGTGCTAGAGCCCAGCCTTCACCCCTCCACTTT.

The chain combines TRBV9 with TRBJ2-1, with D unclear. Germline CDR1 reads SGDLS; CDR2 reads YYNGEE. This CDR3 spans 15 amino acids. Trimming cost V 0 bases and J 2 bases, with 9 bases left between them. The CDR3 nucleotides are TGTGCCAGCAGCGTAGCGGCCCACCCCTACAATGAGCAGTTCTTC. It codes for CASSVAAHPYNEQFF. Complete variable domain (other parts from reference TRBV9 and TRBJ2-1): DSGVTQTPKHLITATGQRVTLRCSPRSGDLSVYWYQQSLDQGLQFLIQYYNGEERAKGNILERFSAQQFPDLHSELNLSSLELGDSALYFCASSVAAHPYNEQFFGPGTRLTVL.

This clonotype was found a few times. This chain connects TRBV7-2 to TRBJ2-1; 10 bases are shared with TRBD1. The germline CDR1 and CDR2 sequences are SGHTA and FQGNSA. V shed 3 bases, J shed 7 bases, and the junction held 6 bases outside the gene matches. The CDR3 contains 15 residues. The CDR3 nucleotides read TGTGCCAGCAGCTTCGCTGGGACAGGGGCAAATGAGCAGTTCTTC. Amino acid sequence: CASSFAGTGANEQFF.

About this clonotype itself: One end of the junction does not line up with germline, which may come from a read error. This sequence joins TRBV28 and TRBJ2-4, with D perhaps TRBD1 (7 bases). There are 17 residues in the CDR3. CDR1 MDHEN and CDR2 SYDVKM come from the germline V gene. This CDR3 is CASRGGTVSPAKNSQYF. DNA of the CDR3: TGTGCCAGCAGAGGGGGGACAGTCTCTCCAGCCAAAAACAGTCAGTACTTC.

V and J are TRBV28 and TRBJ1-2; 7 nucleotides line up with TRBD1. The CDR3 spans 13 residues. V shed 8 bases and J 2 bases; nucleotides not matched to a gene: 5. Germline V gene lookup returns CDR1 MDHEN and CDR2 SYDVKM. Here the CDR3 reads CASRDSPNYGYTF. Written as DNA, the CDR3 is TGTGCCAGCCGGGACAGCCCCAACTATGGCTACACCTTC.

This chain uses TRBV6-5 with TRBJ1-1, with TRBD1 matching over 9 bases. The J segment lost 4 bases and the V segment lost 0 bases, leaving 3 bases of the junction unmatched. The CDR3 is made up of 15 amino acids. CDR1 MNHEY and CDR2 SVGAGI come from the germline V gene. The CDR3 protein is CASSYSGQGITEAFF. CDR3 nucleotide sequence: TGTGCCAGCAGTTACTCGGGACAGGGTATCACTGAAGCTTTCTTT.

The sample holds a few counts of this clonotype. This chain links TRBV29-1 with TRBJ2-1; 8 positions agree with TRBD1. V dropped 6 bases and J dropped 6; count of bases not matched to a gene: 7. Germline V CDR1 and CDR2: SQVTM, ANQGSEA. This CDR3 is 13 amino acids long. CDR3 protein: CSVGGQASNEQFF. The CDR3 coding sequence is TGCAGCGTGGGGGGACAGGCGTCCAATGAGCAGTTCTTC.

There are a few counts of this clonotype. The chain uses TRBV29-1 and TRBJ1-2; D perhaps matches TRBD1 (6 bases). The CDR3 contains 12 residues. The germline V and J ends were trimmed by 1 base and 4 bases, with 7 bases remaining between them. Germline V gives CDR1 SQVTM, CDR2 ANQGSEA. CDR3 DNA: TGCAGCGTTGAAGGGACAGTCTATGGCTACACCTTC. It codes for CSVEGTVYGYTF.

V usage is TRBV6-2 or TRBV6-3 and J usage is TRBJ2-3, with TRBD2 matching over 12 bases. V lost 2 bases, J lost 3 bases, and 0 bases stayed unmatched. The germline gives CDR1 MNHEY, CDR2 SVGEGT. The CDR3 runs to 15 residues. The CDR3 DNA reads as TGTGCCAGCAGTTACGGGACTAGCGGGACAGATACGCAGTATTTT. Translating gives CASSYGTSGTDTQYF.

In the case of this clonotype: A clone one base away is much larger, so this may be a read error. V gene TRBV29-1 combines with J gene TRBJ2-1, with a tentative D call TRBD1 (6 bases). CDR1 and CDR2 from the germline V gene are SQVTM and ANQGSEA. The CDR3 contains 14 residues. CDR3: CSVDGQLSYSEQFF. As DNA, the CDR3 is TGCAGCGTCGACGGACAGCTTTCCTACAGTGAGCAGTTCTTC.

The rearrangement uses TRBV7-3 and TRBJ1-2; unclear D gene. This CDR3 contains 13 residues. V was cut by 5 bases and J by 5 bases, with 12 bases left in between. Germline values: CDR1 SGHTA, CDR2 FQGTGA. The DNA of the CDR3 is TGTGCCAGCAGCCTAATCGACGGGTATGGCTACACCTTC. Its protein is CASSLIDGYGYTF.

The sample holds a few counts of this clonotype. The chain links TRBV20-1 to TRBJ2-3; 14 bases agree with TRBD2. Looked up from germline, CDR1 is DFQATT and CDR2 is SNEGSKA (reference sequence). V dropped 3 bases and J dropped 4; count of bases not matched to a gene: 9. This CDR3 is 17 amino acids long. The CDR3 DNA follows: TGCAGTGCTAGGGGACCGGGACTAGCGGGAGAGCCAGATACGCAGTATTTT. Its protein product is CSARGPGLAGEPDTQYF.

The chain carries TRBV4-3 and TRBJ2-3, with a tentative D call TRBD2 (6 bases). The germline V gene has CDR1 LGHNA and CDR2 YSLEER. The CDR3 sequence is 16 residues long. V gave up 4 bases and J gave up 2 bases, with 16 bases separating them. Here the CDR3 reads CASSRLREADTDTQYF. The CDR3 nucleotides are TGCGCCAGCAGCCGGCTCAGGGAGGCAGACACAGATACGCAGTATTTT.

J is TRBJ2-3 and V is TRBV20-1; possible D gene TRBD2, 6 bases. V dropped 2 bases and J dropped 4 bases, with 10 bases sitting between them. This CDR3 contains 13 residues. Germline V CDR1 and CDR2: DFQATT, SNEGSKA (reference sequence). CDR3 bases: TGCAGTGCTAGACCTAGCGCGCCAGATACGCAGTATTTT. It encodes CSARPSAPDTQYF.

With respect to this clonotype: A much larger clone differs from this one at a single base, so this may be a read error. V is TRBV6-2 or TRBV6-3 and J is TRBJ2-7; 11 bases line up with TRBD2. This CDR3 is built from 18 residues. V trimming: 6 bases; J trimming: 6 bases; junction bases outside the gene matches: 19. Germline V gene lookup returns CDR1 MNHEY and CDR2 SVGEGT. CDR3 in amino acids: CASSLGVAGGLPRAEQYF. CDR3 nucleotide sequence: TGTGCCAGCAGCCTCGGGGTAGCGGGAGGGCTTCCCCGAGCCGAGCAGTACTTC.